This is a list of T cell receptor beta chains from one sample in a study of blood T cell repertoires in COVID-19. TCRdb keeps only in-frame clones here, not all; method: immunoSEQ multiplex PCR. The repertoire consists of roughly 36,000 clones, with approximately 94% occurring once and the leading ten covering around 4%. The sample taken for sequencing was peripheral blood. The receptors derive from a human donor with active COVID-19. The donor label of this sample is uncertain. Each CDR3 is given with its conserved first and last residue. The D gene is left open where the match is weak. Rows give clone size only sometimes, using once, few, many, or a class for an expanded clone.

J: TRBJ1-1
V: TRBV18
size: .
D: .
DNA: TGTGCCAGCTCACCACGCGAGAACACTGAAGCTTTCTTT
CDR3: CASSPRENTEAFF

J: TRBJ1-5
V: TRBV7-9
size: .
D: .
DNA: TGTGCCAGCAGCCGAGCCTCAGGGAATCAGCCCCAGCATTTT
CDR3: CASSRASGNQPQHF

J: TRBJ2-7
V: TRBV11-3
size: .
D: .
DNA: TGTGCCAGCAGCTTAGATGGCGACCTCGGGGAGCAGTACTTC
CDR3: CASSLDGDLGEQYF

J: TRBJ2-6
V: TRBV24-1
size: .
D: .
DNA: TGTGCCACCAGTGATTTCGGGGATTCCTCTGGGGCCAACGTCCTGACTTTC
CDR3: CATSDFGDSSGANVLTF

J: TRBJ1-3
V: TRBV5-1
size: .
D: TRBD1
DNA: TGCGCCAGCAGCGCGGACAGGCGTGGAAACACCATATATTTT
CDR3: CASSADRRGNTIYF

J: TRBJ1-1
V: TRBV10-1
size: .
D: TRBD1
DNA: TGCGCCAGCAGTGAGTCGACAGGGGGTCTCGGTGCTTTCTTT
CDR3: CASSESTGGLGAFF

J: TRBJ2-7
V: TRBV10-1
size: few
D: .
DNA: TGCGCCAGCAGTGAGTCGAACCTGATACTTGGCGAGCAGTACTTC
CDR3: CASSESNLILGEQYF

J: TRBJ1-2
V: TRBV4-2
size: .
D: TRBD1
DNA: TGTGCCAGCAGCAAGGGGGATACTTGGGGACAGCGACCTGCTGGCTACACCTTC
CDR3: CASSKGDTWGQRPAGYTF

J: TRBJ2-1
V: TRBV25-1
size: once
D: TRBD2
DNA: TGTGCCAGCAGCCCCGGCGGGGGGGGCTACAATGAGCAGTTCTTC
CDR3: CASSPGGGGYNEQFF

J: TRBJ2-1
V: TRBV5-1
size: .
D: .
DNA: TGCGCCAGCAGCTTGCTGGCAGGGACTTACAATGAGCAGTTCTTC
CDR3: CASSLLAGTYNEQFF

J: TRBJ1-2
V: TRBV25-1
size: .
D: TRBD1
DNA: TGTGCCAGCAGTGAGATGGGGACAGGGTTCTATGGCTACACCTTC
CDR3: CASSEMGTGFYGYTF

J: TRBJ2-7
V: TRBV11-2
size: .
D: TRBD1
DNA: TGTGCCAGCAGCTTGGGGACAGGCTTCTACGAGCAGTACTTC
CDR3: CASSLGTGFYEQYF

J: TRBJ1-1
V: TRBV7-6
size: few
D: TRBD1
DNA: TGTGCCAGCAGCTTTGCCGGGACAGGGAACACTGAAGCTTTCTTT
CDR3: CASSFAGTGNTEAFF

J: TRBJ2-7
V: TRBV9
size: .
D: TRBD2
DNA: TGTGCCAGCAGCGTGGGGACTAGCGGGATTCCCCACGAGCAGTACTTC
CDR3: CASSVGTSGIPHEQYF

J: TRBJ2-1
V: TRBV27
size: .
D: .
DNA: TGTGCCAGCCACGCGCACGGGGTAGTAAATGAGCAGTTCTTC
CDR3: CASHAHGVVNEQFF

J: TRBJ2-3
V: TRBV7-2
size: .
D: .
DNA: TGTGCCAGCACCTCCCCTCCAGATACGCAGTATTTT
CDR3: CASTSPPDTQYF

J: TRBJ2-7
V: TRBV6-6
size: .
D: .
DNA: TGTGCCAGCAGTACGGGGGGCGCCTACTACGAGCAGTACTTC
CDR3: CASSTGGAYYEQYF

J: TRBJ2-7
V: TRBV18
size: .
D: TRBD1
DNA: TGTGCCAGCTCACCAGGGGACAGCTACGAGCAGTACTTC
CDR3: CASSPGDSYEQYF

J: TRBJ1-4
V: TRBV28
size: once
D: TRBD1
DNA: TGTGCCAGTACCGAAGGGGGCAGAGAAAAACTGTTTTTT
CDR3: CASTEGGREKLFF

J: TRBJ2-7
V: TRBV7-9
size: once
D: .
DNA: TGTGCCAGCAGCTTAGCGCTGGGCTCCGCGTACGAGCAGTACTTC
CDR3: CASSLALGSAYEQYF

J: TRBJ2-2
V: TRBV4-3
size: .
D: TRBD2
DNA: TGCGCCAGCAGCCAAGAGGATAGCGGGACCGGGGAGCTGTTTTTT
CDR3: CASSQEDSGTGELFF

J: TRBJ1-2
V: TRBV28
size: .
D: TRBD1
DNA: TGTGCCAGCAGCGTACAGGGGGGGAACAACTATGGCTACACCTTC
CDR3: CASSVQGGNNYGYTF

J: TRBJ1-2
V: TRBV5-1
size: .
D: TRBD1
DNA: TGCGCCAGCAGCTTGACACAGGGGGCCGACTATGGCTACACCTTC
CDR3: CASSLTQGADYGYTF

J: TRBJ1-5
V: TRBV29-1
size: .
D: TRBD1
DNA: TGCAGCGACCTAAAACAGATTCGGACAGGTAGCAATCAGCCCCAGCATTTT
CDR3: CSDLKQIRTGSNQPQHF

J: TRBJ1-2
V: TRBV7-9
size: .
D: .
DNA: TGTGCCAGCAGCTTAGACGGGACAACTAACTATGGCTACACCTTC
CDR3: CASSLDGTTNYGYTF

J: TRBJ2-7
V: TRBV6-5
size: .
D: TRBD2
DNA: TGTGCCAGCAGTCGTCGACTAGCGGGAGCGGGCGAGCAGTACTTC
CDR3: CASSRRLAGAGEQYF

J: TRBJ2-5
V: TRBV5-8
size: .
D: TRBD2
DNA: TGTGCCAGCAGCGGACTAGCGGGAGTGGAGACCCAGTACTTC
CDR3: CASSGLAGVETQYF

J: TRBJ2-1
V: TRBV16
size: .
D: .
DNA: TGTGCCAGCAGCCCAGGGCAGAGCTCCTACAATGAGCAGTTCTTC
CDR3: CASSPGQSSYNEQFF